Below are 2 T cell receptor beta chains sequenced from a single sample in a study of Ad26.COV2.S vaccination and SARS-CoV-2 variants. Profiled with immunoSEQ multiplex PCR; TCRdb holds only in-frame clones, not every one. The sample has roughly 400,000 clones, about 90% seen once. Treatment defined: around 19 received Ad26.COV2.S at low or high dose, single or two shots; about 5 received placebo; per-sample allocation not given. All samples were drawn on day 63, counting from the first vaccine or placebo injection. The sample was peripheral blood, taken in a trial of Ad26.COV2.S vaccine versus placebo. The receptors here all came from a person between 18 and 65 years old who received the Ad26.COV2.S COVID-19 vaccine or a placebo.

The CDR3 nucleotides read TGTGCCAGCAGCCCAAGAGGGATACTAGTAAGCGGGAATGAGCAGTTCTTC. The encoded protein is CASSPRGILVSGNEQFF. The chain carries TRBV7-2 and TRBJ2-1, with D maybe TRBD2 (6 bases). Germline V gives CDR1 SGHTA, CDR2 FQGNSA. V was cut by 5 bases and J by 7 bases, with 24 bases left in between. CDR3 length: 17 amino acids.

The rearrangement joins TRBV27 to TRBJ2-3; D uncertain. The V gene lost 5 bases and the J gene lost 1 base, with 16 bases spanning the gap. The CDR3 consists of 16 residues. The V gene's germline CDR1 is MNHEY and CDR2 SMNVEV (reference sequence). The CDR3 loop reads CASSRSRIPRTDTQYF. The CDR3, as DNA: TGTGCCAGCAGTCGATCCCGTATTCCACGCACAGATACGCAGTATTTT.